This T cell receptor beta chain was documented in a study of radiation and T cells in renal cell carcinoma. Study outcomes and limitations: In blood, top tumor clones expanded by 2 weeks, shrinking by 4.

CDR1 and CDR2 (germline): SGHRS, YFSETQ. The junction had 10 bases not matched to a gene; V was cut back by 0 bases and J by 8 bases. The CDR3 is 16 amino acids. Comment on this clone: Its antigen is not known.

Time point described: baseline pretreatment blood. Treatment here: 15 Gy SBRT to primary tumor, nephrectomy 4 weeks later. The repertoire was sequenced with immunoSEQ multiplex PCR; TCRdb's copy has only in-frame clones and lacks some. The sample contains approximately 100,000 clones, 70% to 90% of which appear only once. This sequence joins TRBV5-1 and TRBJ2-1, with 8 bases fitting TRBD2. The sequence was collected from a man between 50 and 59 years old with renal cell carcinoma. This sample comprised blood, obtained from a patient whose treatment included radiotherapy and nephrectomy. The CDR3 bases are TGCGCCAGCAGCTTGGGTCCAGCGGGGGACCTGGATGAGCAGTTCTTC. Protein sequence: CASSLGPAGDLDEQFF.